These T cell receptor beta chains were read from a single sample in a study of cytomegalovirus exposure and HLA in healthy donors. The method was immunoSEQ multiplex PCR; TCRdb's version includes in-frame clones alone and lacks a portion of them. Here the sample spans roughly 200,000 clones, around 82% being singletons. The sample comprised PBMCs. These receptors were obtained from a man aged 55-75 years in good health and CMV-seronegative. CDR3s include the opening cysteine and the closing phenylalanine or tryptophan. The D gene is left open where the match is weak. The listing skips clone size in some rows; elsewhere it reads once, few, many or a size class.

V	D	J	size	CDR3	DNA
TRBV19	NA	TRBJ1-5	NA	CASRQTSQPQHF	TGTGCCAGCCGACAGACCAGTCAGCCCCAGCATTTT
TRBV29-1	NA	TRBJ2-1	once	CSVEGGQSSYNEQFF	TGCAGCGTTGAAGGCGGGCAGAGCTCCTACAATGAGCAGTTCTTC
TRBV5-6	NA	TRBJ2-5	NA	CASSLVSYQEAQYF	TGTGCCAGCAGCTTGGTATCCTACCAAGAGGCCCAGTACTTC
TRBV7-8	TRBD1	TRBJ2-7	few	CASSLVGQGIYEQYF	TGTGCCAGCAGCTTAGTGGGACAGGGCATCTACGAGCAGTACTTC
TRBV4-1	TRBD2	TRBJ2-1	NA	CASSLGTTGYNEQFF	TGCGCCAGCAGCCTTGGGACTACGGGTTACAATGAGCAGTTCTTC
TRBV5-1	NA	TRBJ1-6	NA	CASSFQTGSNSPLHF	TGCGCCAGCAGCTTCCAGACAGGTTCTAATTCACCCCTCCACTTT
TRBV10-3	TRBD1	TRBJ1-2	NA	CAMNDRQGNYGYTF	TGTGCCATGAACGATCGACAGGGAAACTATGGCTACACCTTC
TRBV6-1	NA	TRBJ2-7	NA	CASSTRDTSYEQYF	TGTGCCAGCAGTACCCGGGACACCTCCTACGAGCAGTACTTC
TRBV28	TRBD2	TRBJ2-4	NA	CASSLARGAAKNIQYF	TGTGCCAGCAGTTTAGCGCGGGGGGCGGCCAAAAACATTCAGTACTTC
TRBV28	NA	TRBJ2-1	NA	CASSLPTINEQFF	TGTGCCAGCAGTTTGCCCACTATCAATGAGCAGTTCTTC
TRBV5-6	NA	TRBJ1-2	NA	CASSLERRNYGYPF	TGTGCCAGCAGCTTGGAAAGGCGAAACTATGGCTACCCCTTC
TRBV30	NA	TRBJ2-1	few	CAGQGTPSYNEQFF	TGTGCCGGCCAGGGGACACCCTCCTACAATGAGCAGTTCTTC
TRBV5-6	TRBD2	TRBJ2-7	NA	CASSRRLAGSYEQYF	TGTGCCAGCAGCCGGCGGCTAGCGGGCTCCTACGAGCAGTACTTC
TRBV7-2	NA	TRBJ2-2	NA	CASSAHNTGELFF	TGTGCCAGCAGCGCACATAACACCGGGGAGCTGTTTTTT
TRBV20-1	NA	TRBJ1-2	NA	CSAQGPVSYTF	TGCAGTGCGCAGGGCCCTGTAAGCTACACCTTC
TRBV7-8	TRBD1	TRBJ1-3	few	CASSLAGAGGLSGNTIYF	TGTGCCAGCAGCTTAGCGGGGGCAGGGGGCCTCTCTGGAAACACCATATATTTT
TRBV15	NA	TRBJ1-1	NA	CATSREGEGREAFF	TGTGCCACCAGCAGAGAGGGGGAGGGGCGCGAAGCTTTCTTT
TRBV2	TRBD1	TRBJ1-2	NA	CASKRDRGLGDYGYPF	TGTGCCAGCAAGCGGGACAGGGGGCTAGGAGACTATGGCTACCCCTTC
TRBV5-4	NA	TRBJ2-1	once	CASSLPQGLAGEQFF	TGTGCCAGCAGCTTGCCACAGGGATTAGCCGGTGAGCAGTTCTTC
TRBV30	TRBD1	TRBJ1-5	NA	CAWSGTGGTGSISNQPQHF	TGTGCCTGGAGTGGTACAGGGGGAACTGGATCCATTAGCAATCAGCCCCAGCATTTT
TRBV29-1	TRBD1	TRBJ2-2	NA	CSAGKTGEAGELFF	TGCAGCGCTGGAAAGACAGGGGAGGCCGGGGAGCTGTTTTTT
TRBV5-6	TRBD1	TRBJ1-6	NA	CASRTDRVNSPLHF	TGTGCCAGCAGAACTGACAGGGTTAATTCACCCCTCCACTTT
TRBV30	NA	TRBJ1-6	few	CAWTTRRGADSPLHF	TGTGCCTGGACCACTCGCCGGGGTGCAGATTCACCCCTCCACTTT
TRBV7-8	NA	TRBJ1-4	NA	CASSLGAGGGEKLFF	TGTGCCAGCAGCTTGGGCGCTGGGGGCGGTGAAAAACTGTTTTTT
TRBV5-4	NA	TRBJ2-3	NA	CASSSLTDTQYF	TGTGCCAGCAGCTCACTCACAGATACGCAGTATTTT
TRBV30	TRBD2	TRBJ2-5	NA	CACSPGLAGGRMETQYF	TGTGCCTGCAGCCCCGGGCTAGCGGGGGGACGGATGGAGACCCAGTACTTC
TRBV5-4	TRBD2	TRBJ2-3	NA	CASSLGARGGSADTQYF	TGTGCCAGCAGCTTGGGGGCGCGGGGGGGCAGCGCAGATACGCAGTATTTT
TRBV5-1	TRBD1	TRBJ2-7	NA	CASSSGQGTAGSSYEQYF	TGCGCCAGCAGCTCCGGACAGGGGACAGCGGGAAGCTCCTACGAGCAGTACTTC